This T cell receptor (beta chain) appears in the sequencing data of a study of T cells in Graves' hyperthyroidism and ophthalmopathy. On the study more broadly: Blood from the periphery was taken at initial diagnosis, before any treatment.

General study points: Prediction of ophthalmopathy progression came a median approximately 6.5 months pre-onset. Expanded thyroid clonotypes (above 0.001) were mostly also found in blood.

This clonotype was seen repeatedly, ten times or more. Antigen unknown. The CDR3 has 15 residues. Trimming removed 2 bases from V and 8 bases from J, with 15 bases in between. Germline V gives CDR1 SNHLY, CDR2 FYNNEI. Every diagnosis used clinical symptoms, serum thyroxine and TRAb, thyroid ultrasound and orbital computed tomography. What was amplified from RNA transcripts were TCR beta CDR3 regions. First-round RT-PCR with HTBI primers amplified the TCR CDR3 region. From the multiplex PCR reads, TCRdb called clonotypes with MiXCR, one entry per CDR3 protein. Of fewer than 700,000 distinct CDR3 sequences in the sample, around 15% were seen once.

Sequencing used blood. The chain joins TRBV2 to TRBJ1-4; D uncertain. The clonotype comes from a woman aged 25 to 39 with Graves' hyperthyroidism. For the CDR3, the DNA is TGTGCCAGCAGTGAAATCCAACGACAAGTCGAAAAACTGTTTTTT. Amino acid sequence: CASSEIQRQVEKLFF.